These T cell receptor beta chains were read from a single sample in a study of blood T cell repertoires in COVID-19. Data came from immunoSEQ multiplex PCR; TCRdb stores just in-frame clones and leaves some out. The repertoire holds about 120,000 clones, with around 80% as singletons. Material: peripheral blood. Source of these receptors: a woman older than 75 with acute or convalescent COVID-19. Both conserved end residues are part of each CDR3. D genes are given only for firm matches. Clone size, where shown, is once, few, many, or a class for clones that have expanded.

j_call: TRBJ1-5
d_call: TRBD1
clone_size: NA
v_call: TRBV6-4
cdr3_nt: TGTGCCAGCAGTGAGCACGGGACAGGGAACAATCAGCCCCAGCATTTT
cdr3_aa: CASSEHGTGNNQPQHF

j_call: TRBJ2-3
d_call: TRBD2
clone_size: NA
v_call: TRBV19
cdr3_nt: TGTGCCAGTAGTATTGGACTAGCGGGGGAAGTCCCGCAGTATTTT
cdr3_aa: CASSIGLAGEVPQYF

j_call: TRBJ2-3
d_call: NA
clone_size: NA
v_call: TRBV7-6
cdr3_nt: TGTGCCAGCAGCTTAGTCGGGGGGCCTCGGGCTACAGATACGCAGTATTTT
cdr3_aa: CASSLVGGPRATDTQYF

j_call: TRBJ2-3
d_call: TRBD1
clone_size: NA
v_call: TRBV18
cdr3_nt: TGTGCCAGCTCAGACAGGGTTCTGGGCACAGATACGCAGTATTTT
cdr3_aa: CASSDRVLGTDTQYF

j_call: TRBJ2-3
d_call: TRBD2
clone_size: once
v_call: TRBV3-1/TRBV3-2
cdr3_nt: TGTGCCAGCAGACTAGCGGGAGGACCCACAGATACGCAGTATTTT
cdr3_aa: CASRLAGGPTDTQYF

j_call: TRBJ2-2
d_call: TRBD2
clone_size: NA
v_call: TRBV19
cdr3_nt: TGTGCCAGTAGTATTTTACCCCTGGTGGGAGCGGGAGGTAGAACCGGGGAGCTGTTTTTT
cdr3_aa: CASSILPLVGAGGRTGELFF

j_call: TRBJ2-4
d_call: TRBD2
clone_size: NA
v_call: TRBV9
cdr3_nt: TGTGCCAGCAGCGTGGACATGCTAGCGGGAAGGATTCAGTACTTC
cdr3_aa: CASSVDMLAGRIQYF

j_call: TRBJ1-5
d_call: NA
clone_size: NA
v_call: TRBV2
cdr3_nt: TGTGCCAGCAGTACTGTAAAGGACATAGCCCAGCATTTT
cdr3_aa: CASSTVKDIAQHF

j_call: TRBJ1-3
d_call: NA
clone_size: NA
v_call: TRBV16
cdr3_nt: TGTGCCAGCAGCCAAAGTCTGCGTTTCTCTGGAAACACCATATATTTT
cdr3_aa: CASSQSLRFSGNTIYF

j_call: TRBJ1-4
d_call: NA
clone_size: NA
v_call: TRBV28
cdr3_nt: TGTGCCAGCAGGGTGACAGCAACTAATGAAAAACTGTTTTTT
cdr3_aa: CASRVTATNEKLFF

j_call: TRBJ1-2
d_call: NA
clone_size: once
v_call: TRBV24-1
cdr3_nt: TGTGCCACCAGTGATTTGGCACTCCTAGGTCGGGGCTACACCTTC
cdr3_aa: CATSDLALLGRGYTF

j_call: TRBJ1-2
d_call: NA
clone_size: NA
v_call: TRBV4-2
cdr3_nt: TGTGCCAGCAGCCAAGATACGCAGACATACTATGGCTACACCTTC
cdr3_aa: CASSQDTQTYYGYTF

j_call: TRBJ1-5
d_call: TRBD1
clone_size: NA
v_call: TRBV30
cdr3_nt: TGTGCCTGGGGGACAGCCCTCAATCAGCCCCAGCATTTT
cdr3_aa: CAWGTALNQPQHF

j_call: TRBJ1-2
d_call: TRBD1
clone_size: NA
v_call: TRBV29-1
cdr3_nt: TGCAGCGTTGAAACAGGACAGGGCTATGGCTACACCTTC
cdr3_aa: CSVETGQGYGYTF

j_call: TRBJ1-2
d_call: NA
clone_size: NA
v_call: TRBV18
cdr3_nt: TGTGCCAGCTCACCAGGTACAACAGGGAACTATGGCTACACCTTC
cdr3_aa: CASSPGTTGNYGYTF

j_call: TRBJ2-3
d_call: TRBD1
clone_size: NA
v_call: TRBV2
cdr3_nt: TGTGCCAGCATGGCAGGGGGCTCAGATACGCAGTATTTT
cdr3_aa: CASMAGGSDTQYF

j_call: TRBJ2-4
d_call: TRBD2
clone_size: NA
v_call: TRBV5-6
cdr3_nt: TGTGCCAGCAGCTTGCCCGGGGGGGCCAAAAACATTCAGTACTTC
cdr3_aa: CASSLPGGAKNIQYF

j_call: TRBJ2-7
d_call: TRBD1
clone_size: few
v_call: TRBV6-5
cdr3_nt: TGTGCCAGCAGGACCAGGGACAGGGGTTACGAGCAGTACTTC
cdr3_aa: CASRTRDRGYEQYF

j_call: TRBJ2-1
d_call: NA
clone_size: NA
v_call: TRBV6-5
cdr3_nt: TGTGCCAGCAGACTACAGGAGAGCTCCTACAATGAGCAGTTCTTC
cdr3_aa: CASRLQESSYNEQFF

j_call: TRBJ1-6
d_call: TRBD1
clone_size: NA
v_call: TRBV19
cdr3_nt: TGTGCCAGTACTTTACAGGGGGCGGATTCACCCCTCCACTTT
cdr3_aa: CASTLQGADSPLHF

j_call: TRBJ1-6
d_call: NA
clone_size: few
v_call: TRBV7-9
cdr3_nt: TGTGCCAGCAGCTTATTTGGAGGAGATAATTCACCCCTCCACTTT
cdr3_aa: CASSLFGGDNSPLHF

j_call: TRBJ1-2
d_call: NA
clone_size: NA
v_call: TRBV3-1/TRBV3-2
cdr3_nt: TGTGCCAGCAGCTCCGAGGTAAACTATGGCTACACCTTC
cdr3_aa: CASSSEVNYGYTF

j_call: TRBJ1-5
d_call: TRBD1
clone_size: few
v_call: TRBV5-1
cdr3_nt: TGCGCCAGCAGCCAGACAGGGGGGAATCAGCCCCAGCATTTT
cdr3_aa: CASSQTGGNQPQHF

j_call: TRBJ1-1
d_call: TRBD1
clone_size: NA
v_call: TRBV7-9
cdr3_nt: TGTGCCAGCAGCTTAGGGGTTGGGACAGGGAACACTGAAGCTTTCTTT
cdr3_aa: CASSLGVGTGNTEAFF

j_call: TRBJ2-3
d_call: NA
clone_size: NA
v_call: TRBV3-1/TRBV3-2
cdr3_nt: TGTGCCAGCAGCCAAGATCAGGGGCTAGCGGTCACAGATACGCAGTATTTT
cdr3_aa: CASSQDQGLAVTDTQYF

j_call: TRBJ2-1
d_call: TRBD2
clone_size: NA
v_call: TRBV13
cdr3_nt: TGTGCCAGCAGCTTCCAAGCGGGGGGATACAATGAGCAGTTCTTC
cdr3_aa: CASSFQAGGYNEQFF

j_call: TRBJ2-2
d_call: NA
clone_size: NA
v_call: TRBV9
cdr3_nt: TGTGCCAGCAGCGTAGCTACAGGGTCCGGGGAGCTGTTTTTT
cdr3_aa: CASSVATGSGELFF

j_call: TRBJ2-5
d_call: TRBD2
clone_size: NA
v_call: TRBV19
cdr3_nt: TGTGCCAGTAGTCGTGGGGCTAGCGGGGGTGACCTCCAAGAGACCCAGTACTTC
cdr3_aa: CASSRGASGGDLQETQYF

j_call: TRBJ2-1
d_call: TRBD2
clone_size: NA
v_call: TRBV11-3
cdr3_nt: TGTGCCAGCAGCTTAGGTCACCTACTAGCGCCTGAGCAGTTCTTC
cdr3_aa: CASSLGHLLAPEQFF

j_call: TRBJ2-2
d_call: NA
clone_size: NA
v_call: TRBV3-1/TRBV3-2
cdr3_nt: TGTGCCAGTCAGGGGGGTACCGGGGAGCTGTTTTTT
cdr3_aa: CASQGGTGELFF

j_call: TRBJ2-1
d_call: NA
clone_size: NA
v_call: TRBV12-5
cdr3_nt: TGTGCTAGTGAGCTAGCCGCCTACAATGAGCAGTTCTTC
cdr3_aa: CASELAAYNEQFF

j_call: TRBJ1-2
d_call: TRBD1
clone_size: many
v_call: TRBV28
cdr3_nt: TGTGCCAGCAGTTTAGGGACAGGGGTAATTTATGGCTACACCTTC
cdr3_aa: CASSLGTGVIYGYTF

j_call: TRBJ2-5
d_call: NA
clone_size: NA
v_call: TRBV19
cdr3_nt: TGTGCCAGTAGTACGACAGGAAAAGAGACCCAGTACTTC
cdr3_aa: CASSTTGKETQYF

j_call: TRBJ1-2
d_call: NA
clone_size: NA
v_call: TRBV6-5
cdr3_nt: TGTGCCAGGCGGAGGAGCAGAATCGTGGCTGGCTACACCTTC
cdr3_aa: CARRRSRIVAGYTF

j_call: TRBJ2-7
d_call: TRBD2
clone_size: NA
v_call: TRBV19
cdr3_nt: TGTGCCAGTAGTATTGAGGCTAGCGGGTATACATCCTACGAGCAGTACTTC
cdr3_aa: CASSIEASGYTSYEQYF

j_call: TRBJ1-1
d_call: TRBD1
clone_size: once
v_call: TRBV7-6
cdr3_nt: TGTGCCAGCAGCCCCTACGACAGGGCCGGCACTGAAGCTTTCTTT
cdr3_aa: CASSPYDRAGTEAFF

j_call: TRBJ2-7
d_call: NA
clone_size: NA
v_call: TRBV5-1
cdr3_nt: TGCGCCAGCAGCTTGTCCTGGGGGGCCTACGAGCAGTACTTC
cdr3_aa: CASSLSWGAYEQYF

j_call: TRBJ1-2
d_call: NA
clone_size: NA
v_call: TRBV3-1/TRBV3-2
cdr3_nt: TGTGCCAGCGCCCAGGCCAACTATGGCTACACCTTC
cdr3_aa: CASAQANYGYTF

j_call: TRBJ1-2
d_call: NA
clone_size: NA
v_call: TRBV7-2
cdr3_nt: TGTGCCAGCAGCTTTAGGTCAGGGTCAAACTATGGCTACACCTTC
cdr3_aa: CASSFRSGSNYGYTF

j_call: TRBJ2-7
d_call: NA
clone_size: NA
v_call: TRBV20-1
cdr3_nt: TGCAGTGCTCAGGACTATCCCGAGCAGTACTTC
cdr3_aa: CSAQDYPEQYF

j_call: TRBJ1-6
d_call: NA
clone_size: NA
v_call: TRBV6-5
cdr3_nt: TGTGCCAGCAGTTTACAGGGAACCGATTCACCCCTCCACTTT
cdr3_aa: CASSLQGTDSPLHF

j_call: TRBJ1-5
d_call: NA
clone_size: NA
v_call: TRBV2
cdr3_nt: TGTGCCAGCCACGGGGACACATATAGCAATCAGCCCCAGCATTTT
cdr3_aa: CASHGDTYSNQPQHF

j_call: TRBJ2-3
d_call: NA
clone_size: NA
v_call: TRBV18
cdr3_nt: TGTGCCAGCTCCCCCCAGAGTCCGGGAGTAGGGCACACAGATACGCAGTATTTT
cdr3_aa: CASSPQSPGVGHTDTQYF

j_call: TRBJ2-3
d_call: NA
clone_size: once
v_call: TRBV24-1
cdr3_nt: TGTGCCACCGAGGGCAACACAGATACGCAGTATTTT
cdr3_aa: CATEGNTDTQYF

j_call: TRBJ2-7
d_call: NA
clone_size: NA
v_call: TRBV6-2/TRBV6-3
cdr3_nt: TGTGCCAGCAGCCAACAGGGCTTAAACGAGCAGTACTTC
cdr3_aa: CASSQQGLNEQYF

j_call: TRBJ1-3
d_call: NA
clone_size: NA
v_call: TRBV18
cdr3_nt: TGTGCCAGCTCACCCGGGGGGCTCGCTTCTGGAAACACCATATATTTT
cdr3_aa: CASSPGGLASGNTIYF

j_call: TRBJ1-1
d_call: TRBD1
clone_size: NA
v_call: TRBV18
cdr3_nt: TGTGCCAGCTCACCAGAGACAGGGCGCACTGAAGCTTTCTTT
cdr3_aa: CASSPETGRTEAFF

j_call: TRBJ2-1
d_call: NA
clone_size: NA
v_call: TRBV28
cdr3_nt: TGTGCCAGCAGCCCTGGGGGCGGGAGATCGGGCGATGAGCAGTTCTTC
cdr3_aa: CASSPGGGRSGDEQFF